One and the same sample provided the 5 T cell receptor beta chains below, sequenced in a study of blood T cell repertoires in COVID-19. Sequencing used immunoSEQ multiplex PCR; TCRdb keeps in-frame clones, though not all of them. The data show approximately 250,000 clones, with 85% seen just once and around 0.97% held by the top ten. The sample consisted of peripheral blood. The receptors here all came from a man between 35 and 55 years old with acute or convalescent COVID-19.

The chain couples TRBV18 to TRBJ2-1; tentatively, D is TRBD2 (5 bases). The CDR3 consists of 18 residues. Trimming stripped 4 bases from V and 4 bases from J, with 23 bases between. Germline-derived CDR1 and CDR2 are KGHSH and LQKENI. The CDR3: CASSLVLSVREIYNEQFF. CDR3 DNA sequence: TGTGCCAGCTCACTTGTACTTTCCGTTCGGGAAATTTACAATGAGCAGTTCTTC.

V and J are TRBV28 and TRBJ1-2; 11 nucleotides match TRBD1. CDR3 length equals 15 residues. Germline assignment: CDR1 MDHEN and CDR2 SYDVKM. Trimming took 2 bases from V and 3 from J; bases not matched to a gene: 2. CDR3 loop: CASSLGQGAYYGYTF. The CDR3 DNA is TGTGCCAGCAGTTTAGGACAGGGGGCTTACTATGGCTACACCTTC.

A few counts support this clone. The CDR3 nucleotides read TGTGCCAGCAGCCTCGGACAGTCGGACTACAATGAGCAGTTCTTC. Translating gives CASSLGQSDYNEQFF. This chain joins TRBV6-5 and TRBJ2-1, with D maybe TRBD1 (6 bases). Germline CDR1 and CDR2: MNHEY and SVGAGI. The CDR3 runs 15 residues. The V end was cut by 6 bases, the J end by 3 bases, with 15 bases between.

This clone has just a few counts. The chain combines TRBV19 with TRBJ2-2; the match to TRBD2 covers 8 bases. Unmatched junction bases numbered 4, after V lost 6 bases and J lost 1 base. Looked up from germline, CDR1 is LNHDA and CDR2 is SQIVND (reference sequence). The CDR3 spans 15 residues. The CDR3 DNA is TGTGCCAGTAGATCAGCGGGGGAGAACACCGGGGAGCTGTTTTTT. Its translation: CASRSAGENTGELFF. The whole variable domain, filled in from reference TRBV19 and TRBJ2-2, reads DGGITQSPKYLFRKEGQNVTLSCEQNLNHDAMYWYRQDPGQGLRLIYYSQIVNDFQKGDIAEGYSVSREKKESFPLTVTSAQKNPTAFYLCASRSAGENTGELFFGEGSRLTVL.

The chain is built from TRBV3-1 (or the pseudogene TRBV3-2) and TRBJ1-3; D unclear. CDR1 and CDR2 (germline): LGHDT, YNNKEL (reference sequence). This CDR3 has 13 residues. Deletions cut 3 bases from V and 0 bases from J, with 3 bases between. In nucleotides, the CDR3 is TGTGCCAGCAGCCAGGCCTCTGGAAACACCATATATTTT. It codes for CASSQASGNTIYF.